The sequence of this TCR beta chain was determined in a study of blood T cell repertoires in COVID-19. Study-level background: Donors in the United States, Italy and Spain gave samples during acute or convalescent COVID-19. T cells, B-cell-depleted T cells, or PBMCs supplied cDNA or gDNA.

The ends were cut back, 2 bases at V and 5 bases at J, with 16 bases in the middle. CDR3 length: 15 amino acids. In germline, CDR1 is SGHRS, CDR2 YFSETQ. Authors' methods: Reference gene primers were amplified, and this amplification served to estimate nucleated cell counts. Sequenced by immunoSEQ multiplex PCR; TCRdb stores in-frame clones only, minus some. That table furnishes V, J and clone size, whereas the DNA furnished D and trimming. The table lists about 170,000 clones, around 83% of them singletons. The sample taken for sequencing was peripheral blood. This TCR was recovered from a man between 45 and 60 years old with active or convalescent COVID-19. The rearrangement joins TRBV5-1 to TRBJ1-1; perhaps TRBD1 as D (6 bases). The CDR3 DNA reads TGCGCCAGCAGCTTTCAAGGGGGTATGGGGACTGAAGCTTTCTTT. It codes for CASSFQGGMGTEAFF. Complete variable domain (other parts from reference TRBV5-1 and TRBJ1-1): KAGVTQTPRYLIKTRGQQVTLSCSPISGHRSVSWYQQTPGQGLQFLFEYFSETQRNKGNFPGRFSGRQFSNSRSEMNVSTLELGDSALYLCASSFQGGMGTEAFFGQGTRLTVV.